Here is one TCR beta chain with its context. Data came from immunoSEQ multiplex PCR; TCRdb stores just in-frame clones and leaves some out. The table includes around 70,000 clones, about 90% detected once. The sample is drawn from a study of blood T cell repertoires in COVID-19. For the study at large: Samples representing acute and convalescent COVID-19 were sourced from the United States, Italy and Spain. The cDNA or gDNA used as material had been derived from T cells, B-cell-depleted T cells, or PBMCs.

V dropped 3 bases and J dropped 7; count of bases not matched to a gene: 2. Germline CDR1 and CDR2: KGHSY and FQNENV. The CDR3 has 14 residues. The chain joins TRBV16 to TRBJ1-5; TRBD1 matches 11 bases. This receptor was identified in a human donor in a cohort sampled during active COVID-19. Sequencing was done on a sample of peripheral blood. CDR3 in DNA: TGTGCCAGCAGCCAGGGACAGGGGGAGCAGCCCCAGCATTTT. Its translation: CASSQGQGEQPQHF.